Shown below are 14 T cell receptor beta chains from a single sample sequenced in a study of beta chain features in type 1 diabetes. The authors reverse transcribed all of the isolated RNA, so sequencing captured expressed TCRB transcripts. Sequencing was performed with immunoSEQ multiplex PCR; in TCRdb, only in-frame clones are kept and a portion is missing. Counted here are over 300,000 clones, roughly 8% occurring once; the ten biggest clones make up around 0.44%. Input material: central memory CD4+ T cells from blood. These receptors originate from a woman younger than 30 in good health.

This chain's CDR3 is CASSGADSDQPQHF. CDR3 nucleotide sequence: TGTGCCAGCAGCGGGGCGGACAGTGATCAGCCCCAGCATTTT. J is TRBJ1-5 and V is TRBV9; a weak D match, TRBD1 (6 bases). Germline assignment: CDR1 SGDLS and CDR2 YYNGEE. CDR3 length equals 14 residues. Trimming took off 3 bases at V and 5 bases at J, with 12 bases between the two ends.

V gene TRBV6-6 combines with J gene TRBJ1-2; D may be TRBD1 (5 bases). Trimming cost V 6 bases and J 4 bases, with 12 bases left between them. The CDR3 contains 13 residues. CDR1 is MNHNY and CDR2 is SVGAGI in the germline V gene (reference sequence). CDR3 bases: TGTGCCAGCAGCCGACAGAGAAGCTATGGCTACACCTTC. The encoded protein is CASSRQRSYGYTF.

The chain is built from TRBV27 and TRBJ1-2; D may be TRBD1 (5 bases). The V end was cut by 3 bases, the J end by 2 bases, with 7 bases between. CDR1 is MNHEY and CDR2 is SMNVEV in the germline V gene (reference sequence). The CDR3 consists of 13 residues. The CDR3: CASSFTGNYGYTF. The CDR3 DNA follows: TGTGCCAGCAGTTTTACAGGAAACTATGGCTACACCTTC.

This clone occurred a few times. V gene TRBV5-8 combines with J gene TRBJ1-2; weak D call: TRBD1 (6 bases). This CDR3 has 14 amino acids. V lost 0 bases, J lost 5 bases, and 11 bases lay in between. Germline V CDR1 and CDR2: SGHTS, YDEGEE. CDR3 in DNA: TGTGCCAGCAGCTTGGAGGGGGTCGGGTATGGCTACACCTTC. It yields the protein CASSLEGVGYGYTF.

The CDR3 sequence is CASSFLAGGDWDTQYF. DNA of the CDR3: TGTGCCAGCAGCTTCCTAGCGGGAGGAGATTGGGATACGCAGTATTTT. The chain carries TRBV5-6 and TRBJ2-3; TRBD2 matches at 11 bases. The CDR3 is 16 residues long. Trimming removed 2 bases from V and 6 bases from J; junction bases left unmatched: 8. Looked up from germline, CDR1 is SGHDT and CDR2 is YYEEEE.

This clone was seen many times. The rearrangement joins TRBV10-3 to TRBJ2-7; D is uncertain. The CDR3 is 15 residues long. From germline, CDR1 is ENHRY and CDR2 SYGVKD. The V end was cut by 3 bases, the J end by 0 bases, with 12 bases between. This CDR3 is CAISDNSPRSYEQYF. The DNA of the CDR3 is TGTGCCATCAGTGACAACAGCCCCCGCTCCTACGAGCAGTACTTC.

The rearrangement joins TRBV18 to TRBJ2-7; possible D gene TRBD1, 5 bases. The CDR3 runs 14 residues. The V gene lost 6 bases and the J gene lost 7 bases, with 19 bases spanning the gap. The V gene's germline CDR1 is KGHSH and CDR2 LQKENI. The CDR3 region is CASSLGASSREQYF. CDR3 nucleotides: TGTGCCAGCTCCTTAGGGGCGTCAAGTCGGGAGCAGTACTTC.

V usage is TRBV19 and J usage is TRBJ1-5, with D possibly being TRBD1 (6 bases). The germline V gene has CDR1 LNHDA and CDR2 SQIVND (reference sequence). V was cut by 10 bases and J by 6 bases, with 22 bases left in between. The CDR3 is 15 residues long. DNA of the CDR3: TGTGCCACCACCCGGGGGTGGGGAGGGGGTCAGCCCCAGCATTTT. Encoded protein: CATTRGWGGGQPQHF.

The chain is built from TRBV7-3 and TRBJ2-3, with TRBD2 identical over 7 bases. The CDR3 totals 13 residues. J gave up 7 bases and V 5 bases, and 6 bases lay outside the gene matches. Looked up from germline, CDR1 is SGHTA and CDR2 is FQGTGA. The CDR3 spells CASSQGTTHTQYF. The CDR3 DNA reads TGTGCCAGCAGCCAAGGGACTACCCATACGCAGTATTTT. Variable domain in full (rest from reference TRBV7-3 and TRBJ2-3): GAGVSQTPSNKVTEKGKYVELRCDPISGHTALYWYRQSLGQGPEFLIYFQGTGAADDSGLPNDRFFAVRPEGSVSTLKIQRTERGDSAVYLCASSQGTTHTQYFGPGTRLTVL.

This clone was counted between two and nine times. The same CDR3 can be traced to other DNA sequences in this sample. The chain has TRBV5-6 and TRBJ2-5, with D perhaps matching TRBD1 (5 bases). This CDR3 has 13 residues. CDR1 SGHDT and CDR2 YYEEEE come from the germline V gene. Trimming pared 2 bases from V and 3 bases from J, leaving 8 bases between. The DNA of the CDR3 is TGTGCCAGCAGCTTCGGCAGGGAAGAGACCCAGTACTTC. Protein product: CASSFGREETQYF. Variable domain in full (rest from reference TRBV5-6 and TRBJ2-5): DAGVTQSPTHLIKTRGQQVTLRCSPKSGHDTVSWYQQALGQGPQFIFQYYEEEERQRGNFPDRFSGHQFPNYSSELNVNALLLGDSALYLCASSFGREETQYFGPGTRLLVL.

This chain links TRBV28 with TRBJ2-5; 8 bases align to TRBD1. Germline CDR1 and CDR2: MDHEN and SYDVKM. CDR3 length: 15 amino acids. After removal of 6 bases from V and 5 bases from J, the junction contained 11 bases not matched to a gene. CDR3 DNA: TGTGCCAGCAGCTTCGACAGGGGATTTACGGAGACCCAGTACTTC. It encodes CASSFDRGFTETQYF.

V gene TRBV6-1 combines with J gene TRBJ2-5; weak D call: TRBD2 (5 bases). CDR3 length equals 13 residues. Germline V gene data show CDR1 as MNHNS and CDR2 as SASEGT. V lost 5 bases, J lost 5 bases, and 12 bases lay in between. This CDR3 is CASSFSGRETQYF. Written as DNA, the CDR3 is TGTGCCAGCAGTTTCAGCGGTAGGGAGACCCAGTACTTC.

The chain is built from TRBV7-8 and TRBJ1-1, with 9 bases lining up with TRBD1. Germline assignment: CDR1 SGHVS and CDR2 FQNEAQ. After removal of 3 bases from V and 3 bases from J, the junction contained 2 bases not matched to a gene. The CDR3 is 14 residues long. The CDR3 reads CASSFRDRDTEAFF. CDR3 nucleotides: TGTGCCAGCAGCTTCCGGGACAGGGACACTGAAGCTTTCTTT.

V and J are TRBV4-2 and TRBJ2-3; the match to TRBD2 covers 10 bases. Losses at the gene ends were 1 base for V and 4 bases for J; bases not matched to a gene: 8. The germline CDR1 and CDR2 sequences are LGHNA and YNFKEQ. The CDR3 is 17 amino acids. The CDR3 bases are TGTGCCAGCAGCCAAGTCCCGGGACTAGCGTCAGCAGATACGCAGTATTTT. Translated: CASSQVPGLASADTQYF.